This T cell receptor beta chain was profiled in a study of T cell responses to AZD1222 COVID-19 vaccine. About the research overall: Recipients boosted at about 4 weeks or about 12 weeks are pooled.

Notes on the study in general: Recipients of two AZD1222 doses showed rising Spike-specific TCR breadth and depth.

Profiling relied on immunoSEQ multiplex PCR, and the TCRdb table lists in-frame clones only, not all of them. The sample includes 150,000 to 200,000 clones, more than 80% of them seen just once. This clone was picked up a small number of times. Its antigen is not identified. The CDR3 is 16 amino acids. Germline loops: CDR1 MNHNS, CDR2 SASEGT. Trimming cost V 3 bases and J 5 bases, with 17 bases left between them. Sequencing used peripheral blood, obtained on day 0 of AZD1222 vaccination. The TCR was taken from an adult in good health. This chain joins TRBV6-1 and TRBJ1-5, with D possibly matching TRBD1 (6 bases). The CDR3 here is CASSDPGSGDHQPQHF. CDR3 bases: TGTGCCAGCAGTGACCCCGGATCAGGGGACCATCAGCCCCAGCATTTT.